This T cell receptor beta chain was sequenced in a study of T-cell memory formation after mild COVID-19. J gave up 4 bases and V 3 bases, and 4 bases lay outside the gene matches. This CDR3 comprises 14 residues. Germline V CDR1 and CDR2: KGHDR, SFDVKD. This clonotype was counted many times. Its target is unknown. After 5'RACE with constant-segment primers, TCR alpha and TCR beta cDNA libraries carrying sample barcodes and UMIs were obtained. One entry per CDR3 protein results from TCRdb running MiXCR on the 5' RACE reads. In the table there are 120,000 or so distinct CDR3 sequences, less than 6.5% of which are singletons. The study, taken as a whole, reports: Memory cells collected pre-infection included some clones that later responded, suggesting cross-reactive memory joined.

Sequenced input: PBMCs or a T cell subset sorted from them (not recorded which). This rearrangement joins TRBV24-1 to TRBJ2-7; TRBD1 matches 8 bases. The clonotype comes from an adult woman who had mild COVID-19 (a few samples of this study predate the infection). Cell type and time point are not known. The CDR3 protein is CATSDPRTGYEQYF. CDR3 sequence (DNA): TGTGCCACCAGTGATCCGCGGACAGGGTACGAGCAGTACTTC.